These 6 T cell receptor beta chains came from one sample sequenced in a study of control samples from healthy donors and cancer patients. Libraries were prepared by immunoSEQ multiplex PCR; TCRdb keeps only in-frame clonotypes and omits some of them. The profile shows about 220,000 clones, about 93% of them singletons. Material for sequencing was blood. Receptors were obtained from a man aged 45-60 years in good health.

The V gene is TRBV6-5, the J gene TRBJ1-2; weak D call: TRBD1 (6 bases). The CDR3 consists of 12 residues. Germline V CDR1 and CDR2: MNHEY, SVGAGI. V dropped 2 bases and J dropped 8 bases, with 9 bases sitting between them. This CDR3 reads CASSYRGWGYTF. DNA of the CDR3: TGTGCCAGCAGTTACAGGGGGTGGGGCTACACCTTC.

This rearrangement joins TRBV18 to TRBJ1-2, with unresolved D. This CDR3 spans 14 amino acids. Trimming left V 1 base short and J 1 base short, with 7 bases between. Germline V CDR1 and CDR2: KGHSH, LQKENI. CDR3 DNA: TGTGCCAGCTCACCACAGGAGGGTAACTATGGCTACACCTTC. The encoded protein is CASSPQEGNYGYTF. Based on the CDR3 plus reference TRBV18 and TRBJ1-2, the full variable domain is NAGVMQNPRHLVRRRGQEARLRCSPMKGHSHVYWYRQLPEEGLKFMVYLQKENIIDESGMPKERFSAEFPKEGPSILRIQQVVRGDSAAYFCASSPQEGNYGYTFGSGTRLTVV.

The chain employs TRBV6-1 and TRBJ1-6; TRBD1 agrees at 7 bases. Germline-derived CDR1 and CDR2 are MNHNS and SASEGT. After removal of 1 base from V and 15 bases from J, the junction contained 6 bases not matched to a gene. The CDR3 extends over 13 amino acids. For the CDR3, the DNA is TGTGCCAGCAGTGAAGGCAGGGGGTGGCACCTCCACTTT. Residues: CASSEGRGWHLHF.

Comments on this clone: The junction does not match germline at one end; this may be a read error. CDR3 nucleotides: TGTGCCAGCAGTTCTGAATCTACAGCGGAGCATTTT. Protein: CASSSESTAEHF. V gene TRBV28 combines with J gene TRBJ1-3, with D uncertain. CDR3 length: 12 residues. In germline, CDR1 is MDHEN, CDR2 SYDVKM.

The gene calls are TRBV24-1 and TRBJ1-1, with D tentatively TRBD1 (5 bases). Trimming pared 3 bases from V and 5 bases from J, leaving 9 bases between. Germline CDR1 is KGHDR and CDR2 is SFDVKD. The CDR3 is made up of 13 amino acids. CDR3 protein: CATSDPGRTEAFF. DNA for the CDR3: TGTGCCACCAGTGATCCAGGGAGGACTGAAGCTTTCTTT.

The chain uses TRBV29-1 and TRBJ1-2; 9 nucleotides match TRBD1. V was pared by 7 bases and J by 1 base, with 4 bases of the junction left unmatched. Germline V gene lookup returns CDR1 SQVTM and CDR2 ANQGSEA. This CDR3 is 13 amino acids long. The CDR3 region is CSAGTGNNYGYTF. DNA for the CDR3: TGCAGCGCTGGGACAGGGAATAACTATGGCTACACCTTC.